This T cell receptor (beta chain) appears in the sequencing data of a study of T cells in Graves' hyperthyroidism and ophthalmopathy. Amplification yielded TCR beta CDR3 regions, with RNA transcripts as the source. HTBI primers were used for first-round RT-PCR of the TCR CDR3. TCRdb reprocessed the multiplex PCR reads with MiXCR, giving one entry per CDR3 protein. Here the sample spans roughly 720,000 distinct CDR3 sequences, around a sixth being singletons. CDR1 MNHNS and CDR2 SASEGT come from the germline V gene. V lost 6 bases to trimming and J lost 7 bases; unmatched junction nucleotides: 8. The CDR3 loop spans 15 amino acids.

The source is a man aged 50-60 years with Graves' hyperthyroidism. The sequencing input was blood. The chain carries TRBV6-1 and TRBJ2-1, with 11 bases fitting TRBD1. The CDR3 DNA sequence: TGTGCCAGCAGATCCCGGGACAGGGGGGCGAATGAGCAGTTCTTC. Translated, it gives CASRSRDRGANEQFF.